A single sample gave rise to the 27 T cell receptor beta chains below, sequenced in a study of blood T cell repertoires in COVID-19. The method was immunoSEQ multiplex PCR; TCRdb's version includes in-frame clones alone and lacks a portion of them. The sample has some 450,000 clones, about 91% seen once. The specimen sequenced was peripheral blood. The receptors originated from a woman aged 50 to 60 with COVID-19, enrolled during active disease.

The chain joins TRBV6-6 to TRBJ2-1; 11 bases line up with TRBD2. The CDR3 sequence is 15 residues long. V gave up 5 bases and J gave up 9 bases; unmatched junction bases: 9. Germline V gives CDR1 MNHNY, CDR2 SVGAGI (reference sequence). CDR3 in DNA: TGTGCCAGCAGTGCCCAGATAGCGGGGGGGCCTGAGCAGTTCTTC. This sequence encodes CASSAQIAGGPEQFF.

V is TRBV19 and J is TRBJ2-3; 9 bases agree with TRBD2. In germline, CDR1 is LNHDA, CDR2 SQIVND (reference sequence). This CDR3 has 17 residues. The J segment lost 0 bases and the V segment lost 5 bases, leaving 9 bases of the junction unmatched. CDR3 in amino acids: CASSSPRGGGSTDTQYF. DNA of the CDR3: TGTGCCAGTAGTTCCCCTCGCGGGGGGGGAAGCACAGATACGCAGTATTTT. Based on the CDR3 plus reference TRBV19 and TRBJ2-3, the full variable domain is DGGITQSPKYLFRKEGQNVTLSCEQNLNHDAMYWYRQDPGQGLRLIYYSQIVNDFQKGDIAEGYSVSREKKESFPLTVTSAQKNPTAFYLCASSSPRGGGSTDTQYFGPGTRLTVL.

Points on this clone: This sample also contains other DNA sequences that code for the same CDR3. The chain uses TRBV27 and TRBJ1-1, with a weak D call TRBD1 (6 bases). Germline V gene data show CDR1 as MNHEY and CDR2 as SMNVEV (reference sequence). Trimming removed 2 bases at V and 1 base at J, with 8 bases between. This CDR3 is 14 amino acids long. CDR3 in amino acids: CASSLRGQNTEAFF. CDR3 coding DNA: TGTGCCAGCAGTTTAAGGGGACAGAACACTGAAGCTTTCTTT.

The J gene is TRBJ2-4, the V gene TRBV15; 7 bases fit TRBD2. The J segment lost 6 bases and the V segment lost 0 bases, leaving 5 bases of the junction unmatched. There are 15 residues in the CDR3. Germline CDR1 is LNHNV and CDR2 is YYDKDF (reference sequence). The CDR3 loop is CATSRDRGEGNIQYF. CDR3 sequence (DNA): TGTGCCACCAGCAGAGATCGGGGGGAGGGAAACATTCAGTACTTC.

This chain's CDR3 is CASSPNGVNTEAFF. The CDR3, as DNA: TGTGCCAGCTCGCCGAACGGGGTAAACACTGAAGCTTTCTTT. The genes are TRBV7-9 and TRBJ1-1; D not resolved. Trimming took 8 bases from V and 2 from J, leaving 15 bases between them. The CDR3 spans 14 residues. The germline V gene encodes CDR1 SEHNR and CDR2 FQNEAQ (reference sequence).

This chain's CDR3 is CASSPLSSGANVLTF. The CDR3 DNA reads as TGTGCCAGCAGTCCTTTATCCTCTGGGGCCAACGTCCTGACTTTC. The chain joins TRBV27 to TRBJ2-6; D not certain. V lost 5 bases and J 0 bases, leaving 8 bases between the germline ends. CDR3 length equals 15 residues. Germline assignment: CDR1 MNHEY and CDR2 SMNVEV (reference sequence).

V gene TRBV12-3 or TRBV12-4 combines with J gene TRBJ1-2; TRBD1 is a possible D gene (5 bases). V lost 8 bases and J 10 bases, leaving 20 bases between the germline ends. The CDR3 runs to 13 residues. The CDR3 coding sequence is TGTGCCAGCTCACTAGCCACGGGACGCAACTACACCTTC. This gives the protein CASSLATGRNYTF.

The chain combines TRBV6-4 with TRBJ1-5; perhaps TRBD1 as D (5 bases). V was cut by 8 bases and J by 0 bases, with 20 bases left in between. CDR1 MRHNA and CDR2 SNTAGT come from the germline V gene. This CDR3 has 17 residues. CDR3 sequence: CASAMTQGFLSNQPQHF. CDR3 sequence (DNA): TGTGCCAGCGCCATGACTCAGGGATTCCTTAGCAATCAGCCCCAGCATTTT.

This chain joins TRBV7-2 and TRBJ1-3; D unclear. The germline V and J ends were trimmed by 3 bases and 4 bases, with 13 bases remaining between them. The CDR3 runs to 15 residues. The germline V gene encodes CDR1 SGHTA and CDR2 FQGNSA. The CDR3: CASSFTPFLGNTIYF. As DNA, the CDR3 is TGTGCCAGCAGCTTTACACCCTTTCTGGGAAACACCATATATTTT.

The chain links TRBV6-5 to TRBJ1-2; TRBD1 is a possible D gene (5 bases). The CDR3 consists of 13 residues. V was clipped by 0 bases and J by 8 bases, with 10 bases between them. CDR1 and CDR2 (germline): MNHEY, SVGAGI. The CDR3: CASSYSWEGGYTF. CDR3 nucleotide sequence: TGTGCCAGCAGTTACTCGTGGGAGGGGGGCTACACCTTC.

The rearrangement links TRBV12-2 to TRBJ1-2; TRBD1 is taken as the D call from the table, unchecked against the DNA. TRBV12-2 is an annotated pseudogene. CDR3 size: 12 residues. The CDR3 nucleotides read TGTGCAAGTCGCGTAGACAGATATGGCTACACCTTC. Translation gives CASRVDRYGYTF.

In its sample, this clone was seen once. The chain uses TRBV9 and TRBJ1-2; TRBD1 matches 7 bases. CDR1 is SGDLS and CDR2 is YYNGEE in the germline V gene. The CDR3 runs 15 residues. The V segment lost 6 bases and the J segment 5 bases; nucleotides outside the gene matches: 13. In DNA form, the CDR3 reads TGTGCCAGCACCCAAGGGGGCAGGGATGGGTATGGCTACACCTTC. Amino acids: CASTQGGRDGYGYTF.

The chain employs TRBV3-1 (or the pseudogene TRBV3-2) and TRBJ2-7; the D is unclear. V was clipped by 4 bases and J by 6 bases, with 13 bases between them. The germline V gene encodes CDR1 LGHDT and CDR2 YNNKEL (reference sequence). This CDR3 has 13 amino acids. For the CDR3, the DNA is TGTGCCAGCAGCCCGCGGATCCGTGGCGAGCAGTACTTC. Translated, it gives CASSPRIRGEQYF.

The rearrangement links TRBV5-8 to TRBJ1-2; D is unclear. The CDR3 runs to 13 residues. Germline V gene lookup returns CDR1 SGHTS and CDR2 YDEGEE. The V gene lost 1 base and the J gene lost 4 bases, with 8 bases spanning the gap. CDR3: CASSLFQSYGYTF. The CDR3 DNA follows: TGTGCCAGCAGCTTGTTCCAGTCCTATGGCTACACCTTC. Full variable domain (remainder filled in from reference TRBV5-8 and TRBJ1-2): EAGVTQSPTHLIKTRGQQATLRCSPISGHTSVYWYQQALGLGLQFLLWYDEGEERNRGNFPPRFSGRQFPNYSSELNVNALELEDSALYLCASSLFQSYGYTFGSGTRLTVV.

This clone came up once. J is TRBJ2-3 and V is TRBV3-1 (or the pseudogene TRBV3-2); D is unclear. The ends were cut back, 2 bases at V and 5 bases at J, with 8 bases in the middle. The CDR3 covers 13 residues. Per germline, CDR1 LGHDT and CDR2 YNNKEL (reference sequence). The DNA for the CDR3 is TGTGCCAGCAGCCAAAGATCGGGAGATACGCAGTATTTT. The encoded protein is CASSQRSGDTQYF.

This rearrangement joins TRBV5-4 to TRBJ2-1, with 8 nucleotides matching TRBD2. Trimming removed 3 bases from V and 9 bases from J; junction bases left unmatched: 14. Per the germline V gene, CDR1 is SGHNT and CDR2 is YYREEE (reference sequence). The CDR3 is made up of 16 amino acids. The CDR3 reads CASSSPNAGGAGEQFF. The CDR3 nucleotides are TGTGCCAGCAGCTCCCCTAACGCGGGGGGAGCGGGTGAGCAGTTCTTC. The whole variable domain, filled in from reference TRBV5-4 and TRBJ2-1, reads ETGVTQSPTHLIKTRGQQVTLRCSSQSGHNTVSWYQQALGQGPQFIFQYYREEENGRGNFPPRFSGLQFPNYSSELNVNALELDDSALYLCASSSPNAGGAGEQFFGPGTRLTVL.

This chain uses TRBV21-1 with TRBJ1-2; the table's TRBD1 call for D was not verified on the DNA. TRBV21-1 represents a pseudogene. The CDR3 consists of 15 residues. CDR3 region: CASSDRTGPPYGYTF. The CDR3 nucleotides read TGTGCCAGCAGCGACCGGACAGGGCCTCCCTATGGCTACACCTTC.

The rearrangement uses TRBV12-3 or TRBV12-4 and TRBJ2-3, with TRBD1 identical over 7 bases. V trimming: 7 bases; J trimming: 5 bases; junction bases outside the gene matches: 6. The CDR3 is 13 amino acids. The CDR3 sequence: CASTMTGRDTQYF. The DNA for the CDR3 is TGTGCCAGCACCATGACAGGGCGAGATACGCAGTATTTT.

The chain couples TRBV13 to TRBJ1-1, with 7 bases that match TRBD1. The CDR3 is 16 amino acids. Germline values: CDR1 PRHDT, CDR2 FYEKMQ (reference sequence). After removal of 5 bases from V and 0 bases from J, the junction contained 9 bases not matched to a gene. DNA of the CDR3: TGTGCCAGCAGCCCAGGACAGGCGCCGATGAACACTGAAGCTTTCTTT. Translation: CASSPGQAPMNTEAFF. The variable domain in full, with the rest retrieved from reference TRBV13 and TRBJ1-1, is AAGVIQSPRHLIKEKRETATLKCYPIPRHDTVYWYQQGPGQDPQFLISFYEKMQSDKGSIPDRFSAQQFSDYHSELNMSSLELGDSALYFCASSPGQAPMNTEAFFGQGTRLTVV.

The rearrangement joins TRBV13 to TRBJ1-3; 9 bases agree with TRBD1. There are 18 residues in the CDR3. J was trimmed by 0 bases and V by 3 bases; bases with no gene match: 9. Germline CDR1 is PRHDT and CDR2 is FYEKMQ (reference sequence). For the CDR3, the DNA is TGTGCCAGCAGCTTCATACAGGGGGCCGGACTCTCTGGAAACACCATATATTTT. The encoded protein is CASSFIQGAGLSGNTIYF.

The CDR3 DNA sequence: TGTGCCAGCTCACCGAGGCAGGGCCTACCCTACGAGCAGTACTTC. This sequence encodes CASSPRQGLPYEQYF. V and J are TRBV18 and TRBJ2-7; D possibly corresponds to TRBD1 (5 bases). Germline V gene data show CDR1 as KGHSH and CDR2 as LQKENI. The CDR3 extends over 15 amino acids. V lost 3 bases to trimming and J lost 2 bases, with 14 bases between them.

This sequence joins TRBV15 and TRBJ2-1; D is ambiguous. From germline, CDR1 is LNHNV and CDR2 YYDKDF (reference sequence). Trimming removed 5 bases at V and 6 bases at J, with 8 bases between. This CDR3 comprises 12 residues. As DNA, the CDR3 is TGTGCCACCAGCCCTTTTAGCAATGAGCAGTTCTTC. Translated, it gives CATSPFSNEQFF.

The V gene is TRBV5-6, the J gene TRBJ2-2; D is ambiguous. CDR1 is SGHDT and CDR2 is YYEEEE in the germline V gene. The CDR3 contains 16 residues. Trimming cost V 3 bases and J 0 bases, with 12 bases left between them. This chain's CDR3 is CASSSLGVTNTGELFF. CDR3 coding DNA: TGTGCCAGCAGCTCCTTAGGAGTCACGAACACCGGGGAGCTGTTTTTT.

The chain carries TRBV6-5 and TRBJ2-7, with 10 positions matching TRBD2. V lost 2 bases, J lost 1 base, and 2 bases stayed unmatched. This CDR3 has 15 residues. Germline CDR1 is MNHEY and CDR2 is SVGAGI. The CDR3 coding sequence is TGTGCCAGCAGTTACGCTAGCGGGGGATCCTACGAGCAGTACTTC. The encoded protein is CASSYASGGSYEQYF.

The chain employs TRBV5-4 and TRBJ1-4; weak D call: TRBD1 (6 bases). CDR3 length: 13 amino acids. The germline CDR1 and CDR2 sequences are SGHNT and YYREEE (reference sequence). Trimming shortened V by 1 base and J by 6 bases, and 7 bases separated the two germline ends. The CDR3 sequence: CASSLQGYEKLFF. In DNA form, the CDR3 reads TGTGCCAGCAGCTTGCAGGGGTATGAAAAACTGTTTTTT.

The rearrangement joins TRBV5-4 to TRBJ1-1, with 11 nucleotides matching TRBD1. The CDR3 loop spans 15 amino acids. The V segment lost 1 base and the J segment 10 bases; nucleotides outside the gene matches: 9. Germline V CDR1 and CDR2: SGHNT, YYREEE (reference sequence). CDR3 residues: CASSLTGTGGRRAFF. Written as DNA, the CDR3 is TGTGCCAGCAGCTTGACCGGGACAGGGGGTCGGAGAGCTTTCTTT.

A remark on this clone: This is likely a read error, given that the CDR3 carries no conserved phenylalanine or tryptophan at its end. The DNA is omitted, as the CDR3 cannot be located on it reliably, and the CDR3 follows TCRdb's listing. The CDR3 reads CASSLNPPGQGLRWV. The chain combines TRBV4-1 with TRBJ1-2; the D call TRBD1 from the table was never checked on the DNA. The CDR3 contains 15 residues when both ends are counted. The V gene's germline CDR1 is MGHRA and CDR2 YSYEKL.